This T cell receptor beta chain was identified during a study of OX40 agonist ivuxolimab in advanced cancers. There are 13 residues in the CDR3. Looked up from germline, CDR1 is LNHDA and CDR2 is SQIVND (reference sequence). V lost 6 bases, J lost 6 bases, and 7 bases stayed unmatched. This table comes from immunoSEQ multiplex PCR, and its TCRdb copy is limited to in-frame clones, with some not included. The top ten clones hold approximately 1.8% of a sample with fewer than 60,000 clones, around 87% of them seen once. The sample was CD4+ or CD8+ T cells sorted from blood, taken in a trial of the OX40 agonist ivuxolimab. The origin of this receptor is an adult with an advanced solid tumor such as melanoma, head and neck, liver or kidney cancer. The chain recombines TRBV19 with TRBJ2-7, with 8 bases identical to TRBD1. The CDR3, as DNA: TGTGCCAGTAGCAGGGAGACAGGGGCCGAGCAGTACTTC. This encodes CASSRETGAEQYF.